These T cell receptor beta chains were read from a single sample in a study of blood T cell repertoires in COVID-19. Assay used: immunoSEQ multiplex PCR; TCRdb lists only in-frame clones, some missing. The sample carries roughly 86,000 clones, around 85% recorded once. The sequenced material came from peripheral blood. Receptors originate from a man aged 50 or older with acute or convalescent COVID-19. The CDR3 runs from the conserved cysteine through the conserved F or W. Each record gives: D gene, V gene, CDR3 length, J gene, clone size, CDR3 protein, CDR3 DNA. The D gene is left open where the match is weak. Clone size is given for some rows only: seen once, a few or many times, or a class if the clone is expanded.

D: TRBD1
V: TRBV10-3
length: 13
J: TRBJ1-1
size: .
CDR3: CAMADRLNTEAFF
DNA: TGTGCCATGGCGGACAGGTTAAACACTGAAGCTTTCTTT

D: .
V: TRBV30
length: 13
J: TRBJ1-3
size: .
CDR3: CAWMRLSGNTIYF
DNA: TGTGCCTGGATGAGGCTCTCTGGAAACACCATATATTTT

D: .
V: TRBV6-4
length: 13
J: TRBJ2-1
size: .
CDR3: CASSDGPLNEQFF
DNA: TGTGCCAGCAGTGACGGGCCCCTCAATGAGCAGTTCTTC

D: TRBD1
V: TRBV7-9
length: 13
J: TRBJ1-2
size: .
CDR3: CASSPGQRYGYTF
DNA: TGTGCCAGCAGCCCGGGACAGAGATATGGCTACACCTTC

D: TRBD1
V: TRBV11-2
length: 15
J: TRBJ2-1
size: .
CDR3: CASSLGAGGLNEQFF
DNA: TGTGCCAGCAGCTTAGGGGCAGGGGGCTTAAATGAGCAGTTCTTC

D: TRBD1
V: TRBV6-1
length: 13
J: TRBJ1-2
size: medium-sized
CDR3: CASSEDRGYGYTF
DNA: TGTGCCAGCAGTGAAGACAGGGGATATGGCTACACCTTC

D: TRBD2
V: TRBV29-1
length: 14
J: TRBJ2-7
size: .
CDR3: CSAIIAGDGYEQYF
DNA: TGCAGCGCCATAATAGCGGGAGATGGCTACGAGCAGTACTTC

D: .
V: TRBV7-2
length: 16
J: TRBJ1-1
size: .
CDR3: CASSLVGAGENTEAFF
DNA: TGTGCCAGCAGCTTAGTCGGTGCGGGGGAAAACACTGAAGCTTTCTTT

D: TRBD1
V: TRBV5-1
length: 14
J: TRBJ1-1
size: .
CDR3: CASSSTGGGTEAFF
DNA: TGCGCCAGCAGCTCCACAGGGGGCGGCACTGAAGCTTTCTTT

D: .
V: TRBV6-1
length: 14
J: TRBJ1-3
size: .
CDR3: CASSEGGAGNTIYF
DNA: TGTGCCAGCAGTGAAGGGGGGGCTGGAAACACCATATATTTT